This TCR beta chain was obtained from a study of blood T cell repertoires in COVID-19. CDR3 length: 16 amino acids. CDR1 is LNHNV and CDR2 is YYDKDF in the germline V gene (reference sequence). The V end was cut by 6 bases, the J end by 2 bases, with 19 bases between. In the original workflow: The assay estimated nucleated cells by amplifying reference gene primers. This table comes from immunoSEQ multiplex PCR, and its TCRdb copy is limited to in-frame clones, with some not included. D and trimming were read from the DNA, whereas the V and J calls and clone size are those reported in that table. This sample yields 150,000 to 200,000 clones, of which roughly 84% are seen a single time; 10% to 15% belongs to the top ten. The study assigned cohorts using participant-reported clinical history. Recovered status in Cohort 3 required two negative PCRs, clearance, or symptom resolution.

The material sequenced was PBMCs or T cells enriched from blood (not recorded which). The J gene is TRBJ1-2, the V gene TRBV15, with D maybe TRBD1 (6 bases). This TCR was recovered from an older woman who had recovered from COVID-19. The CDR3 reads CATSTGPPQRNYGYTF. The CDR3 nucleotides are TGTGCCACCAGTACAGGGCCCCCACAGAGAAACTATGGCTACACCTTC.